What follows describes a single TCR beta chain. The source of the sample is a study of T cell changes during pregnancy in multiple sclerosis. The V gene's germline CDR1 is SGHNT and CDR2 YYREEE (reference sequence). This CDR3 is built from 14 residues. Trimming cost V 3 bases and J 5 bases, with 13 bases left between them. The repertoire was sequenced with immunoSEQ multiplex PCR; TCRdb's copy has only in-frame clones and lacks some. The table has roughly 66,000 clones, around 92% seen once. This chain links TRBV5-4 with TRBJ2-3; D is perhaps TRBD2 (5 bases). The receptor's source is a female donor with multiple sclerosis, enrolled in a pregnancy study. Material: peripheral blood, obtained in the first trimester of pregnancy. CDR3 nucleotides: TGTGCCAGCAGCTCCGGGGTAGCGCGAGATACGCAGTATTTT. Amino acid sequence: CASSSGVARDTQYF.